What follows are 12 T cell receptor beta chains derived from one specimen sequenced in a study of identical twins. MiXCR, applied by TCRdb to the 5' RACE reads, yields one record per CDR3 protein. The sample lists approximately 700,000 distinct CDR3 sequences; 5.5% to 7.5% were seen once. The sequenced material came from naive T cells sorted from blood. Receptors were obtained from a young man in good health.

V is TRBV30 and J is TRBJ2-1, with 7 bases that match TRBD2. The CDR3 consists of 12 residues. Germline values: CDR1 GTSNPN, CDR2 SVGIG (reference sequence). V lost 5 bases to trimming and J lost 7 bases; unmatched junction nucleotides: 5. CDR3 DNA: TGTGCCTGGGGCGGGAGTGGGAATGAGCAGTTCTTC. Translation gives CAWGGSGNEQFF.

This clonotype has a count of ten or more. The rearrangement uses TRBV25-1 and TRBJ2-1; either TRBD1 or TRBD2 may supply D (5 bases each). Germline lookup yields CDR1 MGHDK and CDR2 SYGVNS. The CDR3 has 10 amino acids. V lost 10 bases to trimming and J lost 6 bases, with 7 bases between them. The CDR3 DNA follows: TGTGCCACGAGGGGCAATGAGCAGTTCTTC. It encodes CATRGNEQFF. Full variable domain (rest looked up from reference TRBV25-1 and TRBJ2-1): EADIYQTPRYLVIGTGKKITLECSQTMGHDKMYWYQQDPGMELHLIHYSYGVNSTEKGDLSSESTVSRIRTEHFPLTLESARPSHTSQYLCATRGNEQFFGPGTRLTVL.

This clonotype was recorded at least ten times. The chain links TRBV20-1 to TRBJ2-2; no clear D. The V gene lost 0 bases and the J gene lost 0 bases, with 5 bases spanning the gap. The CDR3 has 14 residues. Looked up from germline, CDR1 is DFQATT and CDR2 is SNEGSKA (reference sequence). CDR3 protein: CSAREHSNTGELFF. In nucleotides, the CDR3 is TGCAGTGCTAGAGAGCACTCGAACACCGGGGAGCTGTTTTTT.

This clonotype came up a few times. V is TRBV5-1 and J is TRBJ2-7; 8 nucleotides line up with TRBD2. Germline values: CDR1 SGHRS, CDR2 YFSETQ. V lost 7 bases to trimming and J lost 4 bases; unmatched junction nucleotides: 10. The CDR3 sequence is 14 residues long. The CDR3 coding sequence is TGCGCCAGCCAAATTAGCGGGGCCGATTACGAGCAGTACTTC. Amino acid sequence: CASQISGADYEQYF.

V usage is TRBV19 and J usage is TRBJ1-1; 7 bases match TRBD1. The CDR3 consists of 13 residues. J was trimmed by 11 bases and V by 5 bases; bases with no gene match: 11. Per germline, CDR1 LNHDA and CDR2 SQIVND (reference sequence). CDR3 nucleotide sequence: TGTGCCAGTAGTCCATCCCAGGGGGTTACGGCTTTCTTT. It yields the protein CASSPSQGVTAFF.

This clonotype appeared many times. This rearrangement joins TRBV6-5 to TRBJ2-2; D gene ambiguous. Germline lookup yields CDR1 MNHEY and CDR2 SVGAGI. V gave up 4 bases and J gave up 5 bases, with 14 bases separating them. CDR3 length: 15 amino acids. The CDR3 protein is CASSSPGRSTGELFF. Here the CDR3 DNA reads TGTGCCAGCAGTTCGCCCGGCCGATCGACCGGGGAGCTGTTTTTT.

This clonotype was detected many times. CDR3 nucleotide sequence: TGCAGCGTCAGCCGAGGGATGTACGAGCAGTACTTC. Translation gives CSVSRGMYEQYF. The J gene is TRBJ2-7, the V gene TRBV29-1; D is perhaps TRBD2 (5 bases). Germline V lookup: CDR1 SQVTM, CDR2 ANQGSEA. This CDR3 spans 12 amino acids. Trimming pared 6 bases from V and 4 bases from J, leaving 13 bases between.

This clonotype was observed many times. The chain joins TRBV6-2 or TRBV6-3 to TRBJ2-1; TRBD2 might be the D (6 bases). Trimming removed 7 bases from V and 10 bases from J, with 20 bases in between. Germline values: CDR1 MNHEY, CDR2 SVGEGT. The CDR3 contains 14 residues. CDR3 in amino acids: CASTLGGVPWEQFF. In DNA form, the CDR3 reads TGTGCCAGCACTCTAGGAGGGGTACCGTGGGAGCAGTTCTTC.

This clonotype was seen at least ten times. The chain has TRBV20-1 and TRBJ2-1; TRBD2 is a possible D gene (6 bases). Trimming took off 5 bases at V and 1 base at J, with 18 bases between the two ends. The CDR3 loop spans 16 amino acids. Germline V CDR1 and CDR2: DFQATT, SNEGSKA (reference sequence). The chain's CDR3 is CSASMGLHLSYNEQFF. The CDR3 DNA follows: TGCAGTGCTTCCATGGGACTGCACTTATCCTACAATGAGCAGTTCTTC.

Many counts were recorded for this clonotype. The rearrangement uses TRBV5-1 and TRBJ2-2; D might be TRBD2 (5 bases). This CDR3 contains 14 residues. V was cut by 0 bases and J by 4 bases, with 7 bases left in between. Germline CDR1 reads SGHRS; CDR2 reads YFSETQ. CDR3 amino acids: CASSLGESTGELFF. The CDR3, as DNA: TGCGCCAGCAGCTTGGGGGAGAGCACCGGGGAGCTGTTTTTT. Full variable domain (missing parts from reference TRBV5-1 and TRBJ2-2): KAGVTQTPRYLIKTRGQQVTLSCSPISGHRSVSWYQQTPGQGLQFLFEYFSETQRNKGNFPGRFSGRQFSNSRSEMNVSTLELGDSALYLCASSLGESTGELFFGEGSRLTVL.

The gene calls are TRBV5-5 and TRBJ2-1, with 9 bases matching TRBD2. This CDR3 is built from 17 residues. V shed 2 bases and J 8 bases; nucleotides not matched to a gene: 14. CDR1 is SGHKS, CDR2 YYEKEE, per germline (reference sequence). CDR3 region: CASSFVPSGAGGHEQFF. As DNA, the CDR3 is TGTGCCAGCAGCTTCGTACCTAGCGGGGCAGGTGGCCATGAGCAGTTCTTC.

The chain has TRBV20-1 and TRBJ2-4; the match to TRBD2 covers 7 bases. This CDR3 spans 16 amino acids. Germline assignment: CDR1 DFQATT and CDR2 SNEGSKA (reference sequence). The junction had 12 bases not matched to a gene; V was cut back by 6 bases and J by 1 base. The CDR3 DNA reads TGCAGTGCCAAATCGGGGGGTCTCGGGGCCAAAAACATTCAGTACTTC. Protein: CSAKSGGLGAKNIQYF.